Listed below are T cell receptor beta chains from one sample, sequenced in a study of T cells after yellow fever vaccination. Each CDR3 protein gets one entry after TCRdb re-called the 5' RACE reads with MiXCR. The data contain hundreds of thousands of distinct CDR3 sequences, less than 25% of them singletons. The input for sequencing was PBMCs, taken 21 days after the first yellow fever vaccination. The receptors originated from a man between 18 and 29 years old who received the YFV17D yellow fever vaccine. Both conserved end residues are part of each CDR3. D genes are given only for firm matches. Not every row has a clone size; where given, it reads once, few, many or a size class.

CDR3aa | CDR3nt | v_gene | d_gene | abundance | len | j_gene
CASSQARLPHNSPLHF | TGCGCCAGCAGCCAAGCGCGACTGCCGCATAATTCACCCCTCCACTTT | TRBV4-3 | - | few | 16 | TRBJ1-6
CASSFPPLTGTEAFF | TGTGCCAGCAGCTTCCCTCCTCTCACGGGCACTGAAGCTTTCTTT | TRBV7-2 | - | few | 15 | TRBJ1-1
CASSYGRGSEAFF | TGTGCCAGCAGTTACGGACGGGGATCTGAAGCTTTCTTT | TRBV6-5 | - | - | 13 | TRBJ1-1
CATRQGPWDRAFF | TGTGCCACCAGACAGGGCCCCTGGGATCGGGCTTTCTTT | TRBV12-3/TRBV12-4 | TRBD1 | - | 13 | TRBJ1-1
CASSQRTRSYEQYF | TGTGCCAGCAGCCAGCGGACTAGGTCCTACGAGCAGTACTTC | TRBV3-1 | TRBD2 | - | 14 | TRBJ2-7
CSIGTLEGGYTF | TGCAGTATAGGGACGCTCGAGGGTGGCTACACCTTC | TRBV20-1 | - | few | 12 | TRBJ1-2
CSVEGSTDTQYF | TGCAGCGTGGAGGGAAGCACAGATACGCAGTATTTT | TRBV29-1 | - | - | 12 | TRBJ2-3
CASSYVGNEQFF | TGTGCCAGCAGTTACGTCGGGAATGAGCAGTTCTTC | TRBV6-2/TRBV6-3 | - | - | 12 | TRBJ2-1
CASSLGSPREKLFF | TGTGCCAGCAGCTTGGGGAGTCCACGGGAAAAACTGTTTTTT | TRBV5-6 | - | - | 14 | TRBJ1-4
CSVEGGLTSGSFDEQYF | TGCAGCGTTGAAGGCGGATTGACTAGCGGGTCTTTCGACGAGCAGTACTTC | TRBV29-1 | TRBD2 | few | 17 | TRBJ2-7
CASSPPGQVYTEAFF | TGTGCCAGCAGCCCCCCCGGACAAGTTTACACTGAAGCTTTCTTT | TRBV5-4 | - | few | 15 | TRBJ1-1
CASRLSGGADTQYF | TGTGCCAGCAGGCTCAGCGGGGGGGCAGATACGCAGTATTTT | TRBV7-2 | TRBD2 | few | 14 | TRBJ2-3
CATSGSLYEQFF | TGTGCCACCAGTGGCTCCCTCTATGAGCAGTTCTTC | TRBV24-1 | - | - | 12 | TRBJ2-1
CASSARWGKAGELFF | TGTGCCAGCAGCGCACGGTGGGGAAAGGCCGGGGAGCTGTTTTTT | TRBV5-4 | - | - | 15 | TRBJ2-2
CASSYRQYTEAFF | TGCGCCAGCAGCTACAGACAGTACACTGAAGCTTTCTTT | TRBV5-1 | - | few | 13 | TRBJ1-1
CASAQTRGRADTQYF | TGTGCTAGTGCCCAGACTAGGGGACGGGCAGATACGCAGTATTTT | TRBV12-5 | - | few | 15 | TRBJ2-3
CASSSAYLGSYNEQFF | TGTGCCAGCAGCTCCGCTTACCTCGGGTCCTACAATGAGCAGTTCTTC | TRBV13 | - | - | 16 | TRBJ2-1
CASSTMTGELTDTQYF | TGTGCCAGCTCAACAATGACAGGGGAACTCACAGATACGCAGTATTTT | TRBV18 | TRBD1 | few | 16 | TRBJ2-3
CASSLTGPETQYF | TGTGCCAGCAGCTTGACGGGCCCAGAGACCCAGTACTTC | TRBV7-9 | - | many | 13 | TRBJ2-5
CASSIQKSTEAFF | TGTGCCAGCAGCATCCAAAAGAGCACTGAAGCTTTCTTT | TRBV7-6 | - | - | 13 | TRBJ1-1
CAWNLRSNTEAFF | TGTGCCTGGAATCTCAGGTCGAACACTGAAGCTTTCTTT | TRBV30 | - | - | 13 | TRBJ1-1
CASRPSGGGRYNEQFF | TGTGCCAGCAGACCTAGCGGGGGGGGAAGGTACAATGAGCAGTTCTTC | TRBV12-3/TRBV12-4 | TRBD2 | - | 16 | TRBJ2-1
CASSLLSIGNTEAFF | TGCGCCAGCAGCTTGCTTTCGATCGGGAACACTGAAGCTTTCTTT | TRBV5-1 | - | few | 15 | TRBJ1-1
CASSPPGLSSYEQYF | TGTGCCAGCTCACCACCCGGGTTAAGCTCCTACGAGCAGTACTTC | TRBV18 | - | - | 15 | TRBJ2-7
CASSSSWAENQYF | TGTGCCAGCAGCTCCTCCTGGGCGGAGAACCAGTACTTC | TRBV7-9 | - | - | 13 | TRBJ2-5
CASSLERADTQYF | TGTGCCAGCAGCCTGGAGAGAGCCGATACGCAGTATTTT | TRBV4-2 | - | few | 13 | TRBJ2-3
CASKSRYNTQYF | TGTGCCAGCAAGAGCAGATACAATACGCAGTATTTT | TRBV6-5 | - | few | 12 | TRBJ2-3
CASGEGTGDTDTQYF | TGTGCCAGCGGGGAGGGGACAGGAGACACAGATACGCAGTATTTT | TRBV7-3 | - | few | 15 | TRBJ2-3
CAISEQGPETQYF | TGTGCCATCAGTGAGCAGGGCCCAGAGACCCAGTACTTC | TRBV10-3 | - | - | 13 | TRBJ2-5
CSATNTGPTEAFF | TGCAGTGCTACCAACACGGGGCCCACTGAAGCTTTCTTT | TRBV20-1 | - | few | 13 | TRBJ1-1
CASSSAGGSYNEQFF | TGTGCCAGCAGCTCGGCAGGGGGCTCCTACAATGAGCAGTTCTTC | TRBV11-2 | TRBD1 | few | 15 | TRBJ2-1
CASSLELTNSGNTIYF | TGTGCCAGCAGCTTGGAACTGACGAACTCTGGAAACACCATATATTTT | TRBV5-5 | - | few | 16 | TRBJ1-3
CASSLLTSTGELFF | TGTGCCAGCAGCTTGTTGACATCCACCGGGGAGCTGTTTTTT | TRBV5-5 | - | few | 14 | TRBJ2-2
CASSLGHTLTSEAFF | TGTGCCAGCAGTTTAGGGCACACCCTGACGTCGGAAGCTTTCTTT | TRBV12-3/TRBV12-4 | - | few | 15 | TRBJ1-1
CASRSGDRRQPQHF | TGTGCCAGCAGGAGCGGGGACAGGCGTCAGCCCCAGCATTTT | TRBV11-2 | TRBD1 | - | 14 | TRBJ1-5